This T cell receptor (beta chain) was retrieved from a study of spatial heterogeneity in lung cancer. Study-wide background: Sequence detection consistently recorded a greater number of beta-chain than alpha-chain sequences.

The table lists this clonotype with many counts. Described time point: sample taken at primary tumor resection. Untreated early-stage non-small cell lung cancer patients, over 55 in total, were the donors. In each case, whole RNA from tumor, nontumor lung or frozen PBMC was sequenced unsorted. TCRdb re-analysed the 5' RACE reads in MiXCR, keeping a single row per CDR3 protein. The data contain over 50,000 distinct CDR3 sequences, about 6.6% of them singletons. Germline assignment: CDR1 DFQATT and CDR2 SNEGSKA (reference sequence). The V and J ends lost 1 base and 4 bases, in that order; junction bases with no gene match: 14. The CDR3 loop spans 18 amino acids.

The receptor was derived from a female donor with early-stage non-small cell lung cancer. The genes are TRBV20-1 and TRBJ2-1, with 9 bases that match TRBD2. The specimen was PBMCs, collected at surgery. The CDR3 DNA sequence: TGCAGTGCTAGAGTTCAGGGAGAAGCGGGGGGAGTTTACAATGAGCAGTTCTTC. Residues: CSARVQGEAGGVYNEQFF.